The 30 T cell receptor beta chains listed next were all sequenced from one sample in a study of OX40 agonist ivuxolimab in advanced cancers. Profiled with immunoSEQ multiplex PCR; TCRdb holds only in-frame clones, not every one. The sample has under 95,000 clones, roughly 93% seen once. The specimen was CD4+ or CD8+ T cells sorted from blood, collected in a trial of the OX40 agonist ivuxolimab. Receptors originate from an adult with an advanced solid tumor such as melanoma, head and neck, liver or kidney cancer.

The V gene is TRBV19, the J gene TRBJ1-4; D is undetermined. The ends were cut back, 5 bases at V and 0 bases at J, with 10 bases in the middle. The CDR3 length is 15 residues. CDR1 is LNHDA and CDR2 is SQIVND in the germline V gene (reference sequence). For the CDR3, the DNA is TGTGCCAGTAGTTCCCGCCCTGCAACTAATGAAAAACTGTTTTTT. It translates to CASSSRPATNEKLFF.

This clone has a handful of counts. The chain joins TRBV9 to TRBJ2-3; the D is unclear. Trimming left V 0 bases short and J 4 bases short, with 3 bases between. The CDR3 is 12 amino acids. The germline gives CDR1 SGDLS, CDR2 YYNGEE. In DNA, the CDR3 is TGTGCCAGCAGCGTAGGGTCAGATACGCAGTATTTT. Protein product: CASSVGSDTQYF. The whole variable domain, filled in from reference TRBV9 and TRBJ2-3, reads DSGVTQTPKHLITATGQRVTLRCSPRSGDLSVYWYQQSLDQGLQFLIQYYNGEERAKGNILERFSAQQFPDLHSELNLSSLELGDSALYFCASSVGSDTQYFGPGTRLTVL.

The chain employs TRBV7-2 and TRBJ2-7; D gene unclear. Germline V CDR1 and CDR2: SGHTA, FQGNSA. The CDR3 consists of 16 residues. The V gene lost 3 bases and the J gene lost 5 bases, with 20 bases spanning the gap. CDR3 in amino acids: CASSLADGEVPDEQYF. In nucleotides, the CDR3 is TGTGCCAGCAGCTTGGCGGATGGGGAAGTCCCGGACGAGCAGTACTTC.

This clone was picked up one time. J is TRBJ2-2 and V is TRBV6-5, with D unresolved. Trimming shortened V by 6 bases and J by 6 bases, and 11 bases separated the two germline ends. CDR1 is MNHEY and CDR2 is SVGAGI in the germline V gene. The CDR3 loop spans 13 amino acids. In DNA, the CDR3 is TGTGCCAGCAGCCAATCCGGGCCCGGGGAGCTGTTTTTT. It specifies CASSQSGPGELFF.

V and J are TRBV9 and TRBJ2-3; possibly TRBD2 for D (5 bases). The ends were cut back, 1 base at V and 3 bases at J, with 15 bases in the middle. Germline V gene lookup returns CDR1 SGDLS and CDR2 YYNGEE. CDR3 length: 16 amino acids. The CDR3 loop is CASSVRSASRTDTQYF. The CDR3 DNA sequence: TGTGCCAGCAGCGTACGTTCAGCTAGCAGAACAGATACGCAGTATTTT.

The chain combines TRBV27 with TRBJ1-2; 7 positions agree with TRBD1. This CDR3 has 14 residues. V trimming: 5 bases; J trimming: 3 bases; junction bases outside the gene matches: 6. CDR1 and CDR2 from the germline V gene are MNHEY and SMNVEV (reference sequence). In DNA form, the CDR3 reads TGTGCCAGCAGTAACCGTGGACAGGACTATGGCTACACCTTC. As protein: CASSNRGQDYGYTF.

J is TRBJ2-1 and V is TRBV13; TRBD2 aligns across 11 bases. This CDR3 contains 19 residues. Germline V gene lookup returns CDR1 PRHDT and CDR2 FYEKMQ (reference sequence). Trimming cost V 0 bases and J 5 bases; bases outside gene matches: 12. CDR3 sequence reads: CASSLGSPGLAAENNEQFF. The CDR3 nucleotides read TGTGCCAGCAGCTTAGGCTCACCGGGACTAGCGGCAGAAAACAATGAGCAGTTCTTC.

The V call is TRBV18, the J call TRBJ1-1; possibly TRBD1 for D (5 bases). Germline lookup yields CDR1 KGHSH and CDR2 LQKENI. The V end was cut by 2 bases, the J end by 0 bases, with 13 bases between. The CDR3 loop spans 16 amino acids. The CDR3 reads CASSPTGPQVNTEAFF. The CDR3 coding sequence is TGTGCCAGCTCACCAACAGGACCCCAGGTGAACACTGAAGCTTTCTTT.

This clone was detected once. The chain recombines TRBV6-6 with TRBJ2-3; 10 nucleotides match TRBD2. Germline assignment: CDR1 MNHNY and CDR2 SVGAGI (reference sequence). The CDR3 covers 16 residues. J was trimmed by 2 bases and V by 4 bases; bases with no gene match: 6. CDR3 DNA: TGTGCCAGCAGTTTAAGCGGGGGGGCCTACACAGATACGCAGTATTTT. This sequence encodes CASSLSGGAYTDTQYF.

V usage is TRBV6-5 and J usage is TRBJ2-7; 7 bases line up with TRBD1. This CDR3 contains 13 residues. The junction had 5 bases not matched to a gene; V was cut back by 4 bases and J by 5 bases. The V gene's germline CDR1 is MNHEY and CDR2 SVGAGI. The CDR3 bases are TGTGCCAGCAGTTTCCACAGGGGTAACGAGCAGTACTTC. Residues: CASSFHRGNEQYF.

The chain joins TRBV5-5 to TRBJ2-4, with 8 bases identical to TRBD1. V lost 0 bases to trimming and J lost 1 base; unmatched junction nucleotides: 3. Germline CDR1 SGHKS, CDR2 YYEKEE (reference sequence). The CDR3 runs 16 residues. CDR3 residues: CASSLVTGEAKNIQYF. The CDR3 DNA follows: TGTGCCAGCAGCTTGGTGACAGGGGAGGCCAAAAACATTCAGTACTTC. Full variable domain (outside the CDR3, taken from reference TRBV5-5 and TRBJ2-4): DAGVTQSPTHLIKTRGQQVTLRCSPISGHKSVSWYQQVLGQGPQFIFQYYEKEERGRGNFPDRFSARQFPNYSSELNVNALLLGDSALYLCASSLVTGEAKNIQYFGAGTRLSVL.

The V gene is TRBV19, the J gene TRBJ1-1, with 7 bases lining up with TRBD1. The CDR3 is made up of 14 amino acids. Trimming took 4 bases from V and 8 from J; bases not matched to a gene: 10. Germline-derived CDR1 and CDR2 are LNHDA and SQIVND (reference sequence). DNA of the CDR3: TGTGCCAGTAGTACATGGGGACAGTTCAGCGAAGCTTTCTTT. This codes for CASSTWGQFSEAFF.

This chain links TRBV7-2 with TRBJ2-3; 7 positions match TRBD2. Trimming took 4 bases from V and 2 from J; bases not matched to a gene: 3. This CDR3 is built from 14 residues. Germline CDR1 SGHTA, CDR2 FQGNSA. CDR3 sequence (DNA): TGTGCCAGCAGCTCTAGCGGCCTCACAGATACGCAGTATTTT. It translates to CASSSSGLTDTQYF.

This sequence joins TRBV4-1 and TRBJ2-7, with D possibly TRBD2 on 5 matching bases. Germline CDR1 MGHRA, CDR2 YSYEKL. Trimming stripped 1 base from V and 3 bases from J, with 19 bases between. CDR3 length: 17 residues. Here the CDR3 reads CASSQGAAEGYLYEQYF. CDR3 DNA sequence: TGCGCCAGCAGCCAAGGAGCGGCCGAAGGATACCTCTACGAGCAGTACTTC.

This chain joins TRBV10-3 and TRBJ2-7; D is ambiguous. The CDR3 loop spans 13 amino acids. The V gene lost 8 bases and the J gene lost 3 bases, with 14 bases spanning the gap. Looked up from germline, CDR1 is ENHRY and CDR2 is SYGVKD. CDR3 sequence reads: CAISNSVYYEQYF. In nucleotides, the CDR3 is TGTGCCATCTCGAACTCCGTGTACTACGAGCAGTACTTC.

This chain connects TRBV10-3 to TRBJ2-7, with D tentatively TRBD2 (6 bases). Germline V CDR1 and CDR2: ENHRY, SYGVKD. This CDR3 has 16 amino acids. Trimming removed 5 bases at V and 3 bases at J, with 20 bases between. CDR3 DNA sequence: TGTGCCATCAGTCCCTCTTCGCGGGAACCCCTCTACGAGCAGTACTTC. It codes for CAISPSSREPLYEQYF.

J is TRBJ1-2 and V is TRBV6-5; TRBD1 might be the D (6 bases). V gave up 0 bases and J gave up 3 bases, with 11 bases separating them. This CDR3 has 15 amino acids. The germline gives CDR1 MNHEY, CDR2 SVGAGI. CDR3 loop: CASSYSQGKDYGYTF. CDR3 DNA: TGTGCCAGCAGTTACTCACAGGGAAAGGACTATGGCTACACCTTC.

A note on this clone: As the CDR3 is not closed by the conserved phenylalanine or tryptophan, this likely results from a read error. The DNA is omitted, as the CDR3 cannot be located on it reliably, and the CDR3 follows TCRdb's listing. The CDR3 spells CAIRTPWTSGRTI. The chain has TRBV10-3 and TRBJ2-7; no DNA check was done on the table's D call, TRBD2. With termini counted, the CDR3 has 13 amino acids. CDR1 is ENHRY, CDR2 SYGVKD, per germline.

The chain uses TRBV5-1 and TRBJ1-2; D is unresolved. The germline V gene encodes CDR1 SGHRS and CDR2 YFSETQ. The V end was cut by 0 bases, the J end by 8 bases, with 14 bases between. The CDR3 spans 14 residues. CDR3 amino acids: CASSLGTGSRGYTF. The CDR3 bases are TGCGCCAGCAGCTTGGGGACGGGATCTAGAGGCTACACCTTC.

V gene TRBV9 combines with J gene TRBJ2-3; 10 nucleotides align to TRBD1. There are 15 residues in the CDR3. V lost 2 bases to trimming and J lost 4 bases; unmatched junction nucleotides: 4. Looked up from germline, CDR1 is SGDLS and CDR2 is YYNGEE. The CDR3 is CASSVVGQGSDTQYF. DNA for the CDR3: TGTGCCAGCAGCGTCGTGGGACAGGGGTCAGATACGCAGTATTTT.

This chain links TRBV7-6 with TRBJ1-1; no clear D. The germline V gene encodes CDR1 SGHVS and CDR2 FNYEAQ. The CDR3 has 15 amino acids. The V end was cut by 5 bases, the J end by 0 bases, with 13 bases between. The CDR3 spells CASSPNSPLNTEAFF. Here the CDR3 DNA reads TGTGCCAGCAGCCCAAATTCTCCTTTGAACACTGAAGCTTTCTTT.

The chain joins TRBV28 to TRBJ2-7; 12 nucleotides match TRBD1. This CDR3 is 16 amino acids long. V lost 5 bases and J lost 2; bases outside the gene matches: 7. Germline V lookup: CDR1 MDHEN, CDR2 SYDVKM. The CDR3 region is CASSLGTGGRAYEQYF. The CDR3, as DNA: TGTGCCAGCAGTCTCGGGACAGGGGGCCGCGCCTACGAGCAGTACTTC.

V gene TRBV30 combines with J gene TRBJ2-5, with 7 bases identical to TRBD2. Germline values: CDR1 GTSNPN, CDR2 SVGIG (reference sequence). The CDR3 runs to 17 residues. V was clipped by 5 bases and J by 2 bases; unmatched bases: 17. Here the CDR3 reads CAWGGEGAREGQETQYF. In DNA form, the CDR3 reads TGTGCCTGGGGTGGGGAGGGTGCCAGAGAGGGACAAGAGACCCAGTACTTC.

A word on this clone: One junction end does not reproduce the germline sequence, and a read error may be involved. The rearrangement links TRBV7-7 to TRBJ1-5, with D possibly matching TRBD1 (6 bases). Germline V gives CDR1 SSHAT, CDR2 FNYEAQ (reference sequence). There are 15 residues in the CDR3. The CDR3 DNA reads as TGTGCTAGCAGCTTAGGCACAGGGCGAGGGCAGCCCCAGCATTTT. Residues: CASSLGTGRGQPQHF.

The chain combines TRBV30 with TRBJ2-1; 10 positions agree with TRBD2. CDR1 GTSNPN and CDR2 SVGIG come from the germline V gene (reference sequence). Trimming cost V 5 bases and J 7 bases; bases outside gene matches: 8. The CDR3 runs to 14 residues. This chain's CDR3 is CAWRKAGGGNEQFF. The CDR3 DNA reads TGTGCCTGGCGAAAAGCGGGAGGGGGAAATGAGCAGTTCTTC.

The J gene is TRBJ1-3, the V gene TRBV28; TRBD1 matches at 7 bases. Germline CDR1 is MDHEN and CDR2 is SYDVKM. J was trimmed by 0 bases and V by 3 bases; bases with no gene match: 8. This CDR3 comprises 17 residues. As DNA, the CDR3 is TGTGCCAGCAGTTTGGGATATACAGGGGACTCTGGAAACACCATATATTTT. This encodes CASSLGYTGDSGNTIYF.

The chain couples TRBV7-2 to TRBJ2-2, with 11 bases identical to TRBD2. The germline gives CDR1 SGHTA, CDR2 FQGNSA. The trim removed 4 bases at V and 8 bases at J, leaving 9 bases unmatched. The CDR3 has 16 residues. CDR3 DNA: TGTGCCAGCAGCTACACCCCACTAGCGGGGGATGGGGAGCTGTTTTTT. Translating gives CASSYTPLAGDGELFF. The variable domain in full, completed from reference TRBV7-2 and TRBJ2-2, reads GAGVSQSPSNKVTEKGKDVELRCDPISGHTALYWYRQSLGQGLEFLIYFQGNSAPDKSGLPSDRFSAERTGGSVSTLTIQRTQQEDSAVYLCASSYTPLAGDGELFFGEGSRLTVL.

This clone appeared a single time. CDR3 region: CASSDYTDYYGYTF. CDR3 nucleotide sequence: TGTGCCAGCAGTGATTATACCGACTATTATGGCTACACCTTC. V usage is TRBV25-1 and J usage is TRBJ1-2, with D unclear. This CDR3 spans 14 amino acids. The V gene's germline CDR1 is MGHDK and CDR2 SYGVNS. The ends were cut back, 3 bases at V and 5 bases at J, with 13 bases in the middle.

The chain uses TRBV9 and TRBJ1-4; the D gene is possibly TRBD1 (6 bases). The V and J ends lost 0 bases and 7 bases respectively, with 16 bases between them. Germline assignment: CDR1 SGDLS and CDR2 YYNGEE. This CDR3 is built from 16 residues. CDR3 in amino acids: CASSVGEWGAREKLFF. The DNA of the CDR3 is TGTGCCAGCAGCGTAGGGGAATGGGGGGCTCGTGAAAAACTGTTTTTT.

This clone was seen a single time. The DNA for the CDR3 is TGCAGCGTTGAGGGGGGATGGGGAAACGCCGGGGAGCTGTTTTTT. It yields the protein CSVEGGWGNAGELFF. The genes are TRBV29-1 and TRBJ2-2; possibly TRBD2 for D (6 bases). The germline CDR1 and CDR2 sequences are SQVTM and ANQGSEA. The CDR3 extends over 15 amino acids. Trimming stripped 3 bases from V and 6 bases from J, with 17 bases between.